This entry is about one T cell receptor beta chain. This CDR3 contains 15 residues. Germline assignment: CDR1 LGHDT and CDR2 YNNKEL (reference sequence). V was shortened by 5 bases and J by 0 bases, with 11 bases between the two germline ends. The sample is drawn from a study of blood T cell repertoires in COVID-19. Background on the study: The cDNA or gDNA used as material had been derived from T cells, B-cell-depleted T cells, or PBMCs.

Per the original data handling: How many nucleated cells were present was estimated from reference gene primer amplification. Sequenced by immunoSEQ multiplex PCR; TCRdb stores in-frame clones only, minus some. The V and J calls and clone size were taken over from that table, and D and trimming were inferred from the DNA. Of 150,000 to 200,000 clones detected, approximately 84% appear once; the ten largest clones hold 6% to 8.5%. V is TRBV3-1 (or the pseudogene TRBV3-2) and J is TRBJ2-1; D gene uncertain. The sample taken for sequencing was peripheral blood. The origin of this receptor is a human donor in a cohort sampled during active COVID-19. The CDR3 protein is CASSSRRSSYNEQFF. The CDR3 DNA reads TGTGCCAGCAGCTCCCGAAGGAGCTCCTACAATGAGCAGTTCTTC.